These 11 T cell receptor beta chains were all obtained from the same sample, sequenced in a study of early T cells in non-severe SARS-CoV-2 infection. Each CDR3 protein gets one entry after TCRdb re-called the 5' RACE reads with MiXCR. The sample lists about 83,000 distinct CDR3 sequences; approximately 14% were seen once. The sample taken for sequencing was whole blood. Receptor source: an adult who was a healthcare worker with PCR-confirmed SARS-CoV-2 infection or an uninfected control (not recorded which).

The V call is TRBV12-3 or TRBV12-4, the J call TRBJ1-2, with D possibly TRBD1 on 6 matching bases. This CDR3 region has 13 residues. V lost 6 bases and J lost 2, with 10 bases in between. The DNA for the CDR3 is TGTGCCAGCAGCGAGGACAGCAACTATGGCTACACCTTC. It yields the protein CASSEDSNYGYTF.

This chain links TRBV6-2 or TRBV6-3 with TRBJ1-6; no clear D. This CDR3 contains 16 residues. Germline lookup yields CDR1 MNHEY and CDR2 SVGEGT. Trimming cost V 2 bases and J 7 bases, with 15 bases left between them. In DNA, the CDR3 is TGTGCCAGCAGTTACACTTCGGGTATGGGGAATTCACCCCTCCACTTT. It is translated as CASSYTSGMGNSPLHF.

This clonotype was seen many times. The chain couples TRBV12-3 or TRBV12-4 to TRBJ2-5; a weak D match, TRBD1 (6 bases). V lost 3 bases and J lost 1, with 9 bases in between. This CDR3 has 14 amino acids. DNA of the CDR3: TGTGCCAGCAGTTTGACAGGAGGCCAAGAGACCCAGTACTTC. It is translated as CASSLTGGQETQYF.

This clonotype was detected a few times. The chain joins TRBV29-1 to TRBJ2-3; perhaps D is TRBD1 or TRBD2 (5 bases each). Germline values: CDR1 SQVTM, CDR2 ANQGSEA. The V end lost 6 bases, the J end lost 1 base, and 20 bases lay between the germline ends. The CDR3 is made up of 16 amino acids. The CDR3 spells CSVTWDGWERTDTQYF. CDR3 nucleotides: TGCAGCGTCACCTGGGACGGCTGGGAGCGCACAGATACGCAGTATTTT.

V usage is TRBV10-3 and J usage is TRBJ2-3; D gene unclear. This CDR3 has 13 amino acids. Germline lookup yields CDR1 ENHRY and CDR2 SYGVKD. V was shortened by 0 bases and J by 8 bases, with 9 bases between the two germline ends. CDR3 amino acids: CAISESRAGTQYF. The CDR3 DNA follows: TGTGCCATCAGTGAGTCTCGGGCAGGTACGCAGTATTTT.

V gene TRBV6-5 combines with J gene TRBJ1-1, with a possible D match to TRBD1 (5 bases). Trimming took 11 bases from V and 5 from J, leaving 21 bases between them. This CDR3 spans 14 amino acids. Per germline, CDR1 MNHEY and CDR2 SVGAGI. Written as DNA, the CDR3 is TGTGCCGTTCGACTCCGGGCACGGGGGACTGAAGCTTTCTTT. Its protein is CAVRLRARGTEAFF.

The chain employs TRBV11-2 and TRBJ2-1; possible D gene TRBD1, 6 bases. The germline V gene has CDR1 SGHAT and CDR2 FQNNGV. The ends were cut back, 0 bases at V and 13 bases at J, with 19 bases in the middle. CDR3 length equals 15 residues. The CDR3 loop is CASSLDQGHFGRQFF. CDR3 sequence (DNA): TGTGCCAGCAGCTTAGACCAGGGACATTTCGGACGACAGTTCTTC.

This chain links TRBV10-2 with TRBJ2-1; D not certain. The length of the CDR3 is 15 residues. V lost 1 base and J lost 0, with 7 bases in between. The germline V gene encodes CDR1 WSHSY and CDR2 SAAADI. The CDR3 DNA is TGCGCCAGCAGTGAGTTGGCCAGCTCCTACAATGAGCAGTTCTTC. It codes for CASSELASSYNEQFF.

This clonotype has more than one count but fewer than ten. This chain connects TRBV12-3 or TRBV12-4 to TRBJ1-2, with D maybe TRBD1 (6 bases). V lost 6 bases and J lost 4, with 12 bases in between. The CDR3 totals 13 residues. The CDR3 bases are TGTGCCAGCAGGAATCAGGACAGCTATGGCTACACCTTC. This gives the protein CASRNQDSYGYTF.

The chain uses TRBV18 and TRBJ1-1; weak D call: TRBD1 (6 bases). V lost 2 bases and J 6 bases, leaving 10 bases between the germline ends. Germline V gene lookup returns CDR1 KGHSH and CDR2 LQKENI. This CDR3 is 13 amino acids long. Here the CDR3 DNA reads TGTGCCAGCTCACCATGGGGGGCCCCTGAAGCTTTCTTT. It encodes CASSPWGAPEAFF.

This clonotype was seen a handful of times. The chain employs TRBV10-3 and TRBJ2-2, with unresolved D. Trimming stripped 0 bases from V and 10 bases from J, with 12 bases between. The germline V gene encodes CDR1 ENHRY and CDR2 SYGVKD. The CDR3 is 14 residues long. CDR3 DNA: TGTGCCATCAGTGAGTCGATCACCCCTGAGGAGCTGTTTTTT. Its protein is CAISESITPEELFF.